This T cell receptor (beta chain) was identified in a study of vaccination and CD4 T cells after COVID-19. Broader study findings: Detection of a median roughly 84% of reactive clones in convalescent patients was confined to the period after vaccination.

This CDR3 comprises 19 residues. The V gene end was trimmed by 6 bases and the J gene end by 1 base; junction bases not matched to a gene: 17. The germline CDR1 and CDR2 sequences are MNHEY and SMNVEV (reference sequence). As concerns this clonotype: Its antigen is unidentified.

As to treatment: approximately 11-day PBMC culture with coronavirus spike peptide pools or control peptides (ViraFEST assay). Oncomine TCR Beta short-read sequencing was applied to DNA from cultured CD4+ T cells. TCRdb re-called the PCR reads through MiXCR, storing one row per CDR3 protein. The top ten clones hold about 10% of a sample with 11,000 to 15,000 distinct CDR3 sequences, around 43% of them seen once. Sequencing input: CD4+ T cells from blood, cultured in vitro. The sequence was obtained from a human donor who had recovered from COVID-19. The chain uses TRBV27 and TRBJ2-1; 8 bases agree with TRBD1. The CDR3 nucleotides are TGTGCCAGCAGCACGCCCCCCAGGGGGCACCTCGGATCCTACAATGAGCAGTTCTTC. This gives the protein CASSTPPRGHLGSYNEQFF.